Following are 22 T cell receptor beta chains from one sample sequenced in a study of early T cells in non-severe SARS-CoV-2 infection (dated by TCRdb to the early 2020s). The library was made by 5' RACE. Instrument on record: NextSeq 500. TCRdb took the public reads, trimmed them with fastp at Q25, ran MiXCR for clone calling and kept in-frame beta chains. All rows with the same CDR3 protein become a single entry with the most common DNA and genes. Counted in this sample were some 50,000 distinct CDR3 sequences; about 9.1% of them appeared once. 4.2% of the sample goes to the ten largest clones. The specimen sequenced was whole blood. All receptors come from an adult who was a healthcare worker with PCR-confirmed SARS-CoV-2 infection or an uninfected control (not recorded which).

This clonotype was counted at least ten times. V is TRBV12-3 or TRBV12-4 and J is TRBJ1-4, with TRBD1 matching over 11 bases. V lost 6 bases to trimming and J lost 4 bases; unmatched junction nucleotides: 7. The CDR3 has 16 residues. In DNA form, the CDR3 reads TGTGCCAGCAGGGCCGGGACAGGGGGAATTAATGAAAAACTGTTTTTT. This sequence encodes CASRAGTGGINEKLFF.

V and J are TRBV20-1 and TRBJ2-1, with TRBD2 identical over 13 bases. The germline V gene has CDR1 DFQATT and CDR2 SNEGSKA (reference sequence). This CDR3 has 14 residues. Unmatched junction bases numbered 5, after V lost 4 bases and J lost 8 bases. For the CDR3, the DNA is TGCAGTGCTAAAACTAGCGGGGGGGCTTATGAGCAGTTCTTC. Residues: CSAKTSGGAYEQFF.

This clonotype has a count of ten or more. V and J are TRBV29-1 and TRBJ2-1; D is unclear. The CDR3 spans 15 residues. CDR1 and CDR2 from the germline V gene are SQVTM and ANQGSEA. V was shortened by 6 bases and J by 3 bases, with 18 bases between the two germline ends. The CDR3 bases are TGCAGCGTGACCGGATCCAAACCACGCTACAATGAGCAGTTCTTC. Amino acid sequence: CSVTGSKPRYNEQFF.

This clonotype occurred many times. The chain has TRBV10-3 and TRBJ2-1; a possible D gene is TRBD1 (5 bases). This CDR3 is 14 amino acids long. Germline loops: CDR1 ENHRY, CDR2 SYGVKD. V was pared by 7 bases and J by 4 bases, with 14 bases between. Written as DNA, the CDR3 is TGTGCCATCAAGGGGCATGGGGAATACAATGAGCAGTTCTTC. Amino acids: CAIKGHGEYNEQFF.

At least ten counts were recorded for this clonotype. The chain couples TRBV6-1 to TRBJ1-1; 8 bases align to TRBD1. CDR1 MNHNS and CDR2 SASEGT come from the germline V gene. The CDR3 totals 13 residues. With 4 bases clipped from V and 5 bases from J, the junction kept 3 bases outside the gene matches. In DNA, the CDR3 is TGTGCCAGCAGTGGACAGGGGAGGACTGAAGCTTTCTTT. Amino acid sequence: CASSGQGRTEAFF.

The rearrangement uses TRBV5-1 and TRBJ2-7; D not certain. The CDR3 is made up of 12 amino acids. CDR1 and CDR2 from the germline V gene are SGHRS and YFSETQ. Deletions cut 5 bases from V and 0 bases from J, with 6 bases between. CDR3 bases: TGCGCCAGCAGGGATCCCTCCTACGAGCAGTACTTC. This gives the protein CASRDPSYEQYF. The variable domain in full, with the rest retrieved from reference TRBV5-1 and TRBJ2-7, is KAGVTQTPRYLIKTRGQQVTLSCSPISGHRSVSWYQQTPGQGLQFLFEYFSETQRNKGNFPGRFSGRQFSNSRSEMNVSTLELGDSALYLCASRDPSYEQYFGPGTRLTVT.

V gene TRBV19 combines with J gene TRBJ2-2, with 8 bases that match TRBD1. Per germline, CDR1 LNHDA and CDR2 SQIVND (reference sequence). This CDR3 is built from 15 residues. The V and J ends lost 9 bases and 5 bases, in that order; junction bases with no gene match: 11. CDR3 sequence reads: CASRIRTGQTGELFF. CDR3 coding DNA: TGTGCCAGCAGAATTCGGACAGGGCAGACCGGGGAGCTGTTTTTT.

Details on this clonotype: An end of the junction does not agree with germline; a read error may underlie this. V is TRBV11-3 and J is TRBJ2-1, with TRBD1 matching over 8 bases. The CDR3 is made up of 14 amino acids. Germline CDR1 SGHNT, CDR2 YENEEA. The CDR3 bases are TGTGCCAGCAGCTTAGATGGACAGGGTAATGAGCAGCTCTTC. It codes for CASSLDGQGNEQLF.

V gene TRBV6-2 or TRBV6-3 combines with J gene TRBJ2-7, with D unresolved. The CDR3 has 11 amino acids. With 6 bases removed from V and 4 bases from J, the gap between germline ends came to 7 bases. Per germline, CDR1 MNHEY and CDR2 SVGEGT. In nucleotides, the CDR3 is TGTGCCAGCAGGGACCCTTACGAGCAGTACTTC. Protein sequence: CASRDPYEQYF.

The chain combines TRBV7-9 with TRBJ1-1; D remains unclear. CDR1 and CDR2 from the germline V gene are SEHNR and FQNEAQ (reference sequence). Between the trimmed V and J ends, which lost 5 bases and 7 bases, there was a span of 17 bases. The CDR3 contains 14 residues. This CDR3 is CASSPSGAAHEAFF. The DNA of the CDR3 is TGTGCCAGCAGCCCCAGCGGAGCGGCTCATGAAGCTTTCTTT. Filled out from reference TRBV7-9 and TRBJ1-1, the complete variable domain reads DTGVSQNPRHKITKRGQNVTFRCDPISEHNRLYWYRQTLGQGPEFLTYFQNEAQLEKSRLLSDRFSAERPKGSFSTLEIQRTEQGDSAMYLCASSPSGAAHEAFFGQGTRLTVV.

This clonotype was observed a handful of times. The V call is TRBV19, the J call TRBJ2-1; unclear D gene. Trimming shortened V by 5 bases and J by 7 bases, and 15 bases separated the two germline ends. CDR3 size: 14 residues. The germline gives CDR1 LNHDA, CDR2 SQIVND (reference sequence). For the CDR3, the DNA is TGTGCCAGTAGTTTGTGGCACCCTGAGAATGAGCAGTTCTTC. Its translation: CASSLWHPENEQFF.

This clonotype showed up many times. V and J are TRBV29-1 and TRBJ1-5; 7 bases fit TRBD1. There are 14 residues in the CDR3. J was trimmed by 7 bases and V by 7 bases; bases with no gene match: 13. CDR1 and CDR2 from the germline V gene are SQVTM and ANQGSEA. CDR3 sequence (DNA): TGCAGCGCCGTACTGTGGGGACAGAACCAGCCCCAGCATTTT. It encodes CSAVLWGQNQPQHF.

The rearrangement links TRBV19 to TRBJ2-3; 8 nucleotides match TRBD1. The length of the CDR3 is 15 residues. The trim removed 6 bases at V and 0 bases at J, leaving 5 bases unmatched. Germline V gene data show CDR1 as LNHDA and CDR2 as SQIVND (reference sequence). The CDR3 sequence is CASRDRAYSTDTQYF. The CDR3 DNA sequence: TGTGCCAGTAGGGACAGGGCCTACAGCACAGATACGCAGTATTTT.

The table lists this clonotype with a few counts. The chain links TRBV5-5 to TRBJ2-2, with unresolved D. The germline V gene has CDR1 SGHKS and CDR2 YYEKEE (reference sequence). This CDR3 is built from 13 residues. Trimming cost V 5 bases and J 2 bases, with 7 bases left between them. CDR3: CASRGRNTGELFF. In nucleotides, the CDR3 is TGTGCCAGCAGGGGCAGAAACACCGGGGAGCTGTTTTTT.

This chain's CDR3 is CSAPGTGNTGELFF. The CDR3 nucleotides are TGCAGTGCCCCGGGGACAGGGAACACCGGGGAGCTGTTTTTT. The V call is TRBV20-1, the J call TRBJ2-2; 8 positions match TRBD1. The J segment lost 1 base and the V segment lost 6 bases, leaving 4 bases of the junction unmatched. The CDR3 contains 14 residues. CDR1 and CDR2 from the germline V gene are DFQATT and SNEGSKA (reference sequence).

This clonotype was observed at least ten times. The chain is built from TRBV19 and TRBJ2-6; D tentatively reads TRBD1 or TRBD2 (5 bases each). CDR1 and CDR2 from the germline V gene are LNHDA and SQIVND (reference sequence). This CDR3 has 18 residues. Trimming took 1 base from V and 0 from J, leaving 13 bases between them. The CDR3 sequence is CASSIVQGAASGANVLTF. CDR3 nucleotide sequence: TGTGCCAGTAGTATAGTCCAGGGAGCAGCCTCTGGGGCCAACGTCCTGACTTTC.

This clonotype has at least ten counts. The chain uses TRBV7-8 and TRBJ2-7; 9 bases are shared with TRBD1. The CDR3 runs 15 residues. Looked up from germline, CDR1 is SGHVS and CDR2 is FQNEAQ. Losses at the gene ends were 5 bases for V and 2 bases for J; bases not matched to a gene: 7. CDR3 region: CASSRRTGAPYEQYF. In nucleotides, the CDR3 is TGTGCCAGCAGCCGCAGGACAGGGGCGCCCTACGAGCAGTACTTC.

This clonotype was observed at least ten times. The chain joins TRBV5-6 to TRBJ2-1; D is unresolved. The CDR3 spans 15 residues. CDR1 SGHDT and CDR2 YYEEEE come from the germline V gene. Trimming cost V 0 bases and J 0 bases, with 7 bases left between them. Here the CDR3 DNA reads TGTGCCAGCAGCTTGGGGGATAGCTCCTACAATGAGCAGTTCTTC. The encoded protein is CASSLGDSSYNEQFF.

In this sample, this clonotype turned up a few times. The chain employs TRBV28 and TRBJ1-1; 9 nucleotides align to TRBD1. The V gene end was trimmed by 10 bases and the J gene end by 9 bases; junction bases not matched to a gene: 12. The CDR3 is made up of 13 amino acids. CDR1 and CDR2 (germline): MDHEN, SYDVKM. CDR3 DNA: TGTGCCACTCTATCCCGGGACAGGGAGAAAGCTTTCTTT. Protein sequence: CATLSRDREKAFF. Supplemented by reference TRBV28 and TRBJ1-1, the full variable domain reads DVKVTQSSRYLVKRTGEKVFLECVQDMDHENMFWYRQDPGLGLRLIYFSYDVKMKEKGDIPEGYSVSREKKERFSLILESASTNQTSMYLCATLSRDREKAFFGQGTRLTVV.

This clonotype appeared many times. The chain is built from TRBV7-3 and TRBJ2-3; TRBD1 might be the D (5 bases). Between the trimmed V and J ends, which lost 2 bases and 4 bases, there was a span of 10 bases. From germline, CDR1 is SGHTA and CDR2 FQGTGA. The CDR3 spans 14 residues. The chain's CDR3 is CASSLGHHSDTQYF. The CDR3 coding sequence is TGTGCCAGCAGCTTAGGACACCATTCAGATACGCAGTATTTT. The complete variable domain, with remaining parts taken from reference TRBV7-3 and TRBJ2-3, reads GAGVSQTPSNKVTEKGKYVELRCDPISGHTALYWYRQSLGQGPEFLIYFQGTGAADDSGLPNDRFFAVRPEGSVSTLKIQRTERGDSAVYLCASSLGHHSDTQYFGPGTRLTVL.

This clonotype is a singleton in its sample. A much bigger clone sits one base away, suggesting this may be a read error. This sequence joins TRBV5-6 and TRBJ2-2; 7 bases agree with TRBD1. Germline V gene sequence: CDR1 SGHDT, CDR2 YYEEEE. The CDR3 covers 15 residues. CDR3 residues: CASSPDRAYTGKLFF. DNA of the CDR3: TGTGCCAGCAGCCCCGACAGGGCTTACACCGGGAAGCTGTTTTTT.

This clonotype showed up many times. The chain has TRBV10-1 and TRBJ2-3; 7 positions match TRBD2. The CDR3 length is 15 residues. V lost 3 bases to trimming and J lost 0 bases; unmatched junction nucleotides: 3. Per the germline V gene, CDR1 is WNHNN and CDR2 is SYGVQD (reference sequence). The CDR3 coding sequence is TGCGCCAGCAGTGATTATAGCGGGAGCACAGATACGCAGTATTTT. This translates into CASSDYSGSTDTQYF.